Below, 13 T cell receptor beta chains from the same sample are listed, as sequenced in a study of blood T cells in healthy people across ages. Primers used in a second PCR of roughly 7 to 11 cycles were a sample-barcoded 5' primer and a J-beta primer mix. Each CDR3 protein gets one entry after TCRdb re-called the 5' RACE reads with MiXCR. The table has approximately 770,000 distinct CDR3 sequences, roughly 50% seen once. Sequencing input: blood. These TCRs come from a man aged 25 to 45 in good health.

To note about this clonotype: Germline is not matched at one junction end, which may reflect a read error. The chain joins TRBV29-1 to TRBJ2-4; possibly TRBD2 for D (6 bases). This CDR3 has 15 residues. Germline V CDR1 and CDR2: SQVTM, ANQGSEA. The CDR3 is CSVVGQLLAKNSQYF. DNA for the CDR3: TGCAGCGTTGTAGGGCAGTTACTAGCCAAAAACAGTCAGTACTTC.

The chain recombines TRBV2 with TRBJ2-1; D is possibly TRBD1 or TRBD2 (6 bases each). The germline gives CDR1 SNHLY, CDR2 FYNNEI. V shed 4 bases and J shed 8 bases, with 12 bases lying between them. There are 13 residues in the CDR3. CDR3 protein: CASSAGAGYEQFF. Written as DNA, the CDR3 is TGTGCCAGCAGTGCGGGGGCGGGGTATGAGCAGTTCTTC.

The rearrangement joins TRBV30 to TRBJ1-1; no clear D. Germline V gene data show CDR1 as GTSNPN and CDR2 as SVGIG (reference sequence). The CDR3 length is 11 residues. V lost 5 bases to trimming and J lost 1 base, with 5 bases between them. CDR3 region: CAWAKNTEAFF. DNA for the CDR3: TGTGCCTGGGCCAAGAACACTGAAGCTTTCTTT.

This sequence joins TRBV3-1 and TRBJ1-2; D call uncertain. Per germline, CDR1 LGHDT and CDR2 YNNKEL (reference sequence). The germline V and J ends were trimmed by 0 bases and 8 bases, with 13 bases remaining between them. The CDR3 extends over 14 amino acids. CDR3 sequence reads: CASSQDPALEGYTF. For the CDR3, the DNA is TGTGCCAGCAGCCAAGATCCCGCTCTAGAGGGCTACACCTTC.

J is TRBJ1-5 and V is TRBV10-3; D not resolved. V was clipped by 0 bases and J by 4 bases, with 4 bases between them. The CDR3 is 13 residues long. Germline V gene lookup returns CDR1 ENHRY and CDR2 SYGVKD. The CDR3 DNA is TGTGCCATCAGTGAGTCAGTAAATCAGCCCCAGCATTTT. Residues: CAISESVNQPQHF.

The V call is TRBV10-3, the J call TRBJ2-5; D gene unclear. Germline-derived CDR1 and CDR2 are ENHRY and SYGVKD. CDR3 length: 11 amino acids. V dropped 8 bases and J dropped 11 bases, with 15 bases sitting between them. The CDR3 DNA is TGTGCCATCCTGATCGGCGATGAGCAGTACTTC. Residues: CAILIGDEQYF.

The rearrangement links TRBV29-1 to TRBJ2-1; TRBD2 might be the D (6 bases). The CDR3 sequence is 9 residues long. Germline V CDR1 and CDR2: SQVTM, ANQGSEA. Trimming left V 3 bases short and J 12 bases short, with 6 bases between. The CDR3 reads CSVEGGQFF. CDR3 nucleotide sequence: TGCAGCGTTGAGGGGGGGCAGTTCTTC.

Turning to this clonotype: A read error is possible here, since a much larger clone lies one base away. The chain has TRBV20-1 and TRBJ2-1; a weak D match, TRBD2 (5 bases). The CDR3 extends over 12 amino acids. Looked up from germline, CDR1 is DFQATT and CDR2 is SNEGSKA (reference sequence). Trimming took off 5 bases at V and 8 bases at J, with 13 bases between the two ends. The CDR3 DNA sequence: TGCAGTGCTGGATTTATGAGGGATGAGCAGTTCTTC. Translating it yields CSAGFMRDEQFF.

The V call is TRBV12-3 or TRBV12-4, the J call TRBJ2-4; TRBD2 might be the D (7 bases). The J call is doubtful: the DNA matches TRBJ2-7 better. The CDR3 length is 15 residues. CDR3 in DNA: TGTGCCAGCAGTTTGGGGGGGCGGGGGTCCTACGAGCAGTACTTC. The encoded protein is CASSLGGRGSYEQYF.

The chain links TRBV30 to TRBJ2-7; D gene ambiguous. V shed 1 base and J shed 6 bases, with 19 bases lying between them. Germline loops: CDR1 GTSNPN, CDR2 SVGIG (reference sequence). CDR3 length: 15 amino acids. The CDR3 DNA reads TGTGCCTGGAGTGCCCAAACTGGCCTGGGGATCGAGCAGTACTTC. This gives the protein CAWSAQTGLGIEQYF.

The chain joins TRBV12-3 or TRBV12-4 to TRBJ2-4, with D perhaps TRBD2 (5 bases). CDR3 length: 12 residues. V lost 6 bases and J 8 bases, leaving 11 bases between the germline ends. The CDR3 sequence: CASSRLEDIQYF. DNA of the CDR3: TGTGCCAGCAGCAGGTTGGAGGACATTCAGTACTTC.

This sequence joins TRBV4-3 and TRBJ2-5; maybe TRBD2 (6 bases). With 4 bases removed from V and 11 bases from J, the gap between germline ends came to 26 bases. This CDR3 comprises 16 residues. Germline V gene lookup returns CDR1 LGHNA and CDR2 YSLEER. The CDR3 loop is CASSPIKGADWGEQYF. CDR3 sequence (DNA): TGCGCCAGCAGCCCGATAAAGGGCGCTGATTGGGGGGAGCAGTACTTC.

In this sample, this clonotype turned up once. The CDR3: CASSKWRGQGVYEQYF. The CDR3 nucleotides read TGTGCCAGCAGCAAATGGCGGGGGCAGGGGGTTTACGAGCAGTACTTC. The rearrangement links TRBV7-9 to TRBJ2-7; D is tentatively TRBD1 or TRBD2 (7 bases each). The CDR3 totals 16 residues. Trimming took off 5 bases at V and 4 bases at J, with 21 bases between the two ends. Germline CDR1 reads SEHNR; CDR2 reads FQNEAQ (reference sequence).